These T cell receptor beta chains were read from a single sample in a study of early T cells in non-severe SARS-CoV-2 infection. From the 5' RACE reads, TCRdb called clonotypes with MiXCR, one entry per CDR3 protein. The repertoire has more than 80,000 distinct CDR3 sequences, around 15% of them found once; the top ten carry about 7.5%. Sample: whole blood. The source is an adult who was a healthcare worker with PCR-confirmed SARS-CoV-2 infection or an uninfected control (not recorded which). Each CDR3 is given with its conserved first and last residue. A D gene is named only where the DNA matches it firmly. The size field is filled for only some rows; it gives once, few, many or a size class.

d_call: TRBD1; j_call: TRBJ2-7; v_call: TRBV7-9; cdr3_length: 16; clone_size: many; cdr3_aa: CASSLVRDRETYEQYF; cdr3_nt: TGTGCCAGCAGCTTAGTCCGGGACAGGGAGACCTACGAGCAGTACTTC
d_call: TRBD1; j_call: TRBJ1-1; v_call: TRBV12-3/TRBV12-4; cdr3_length: 15; clone_size: many; cdr3_aa: CASSYSGTVNTEAFF; cdr3_nt: TGTGCCAGCAGTTACTCCGGGACAGTGAACACTGAAGCTTTCTTT
d_call: NA; j_call: TRBJ2-6; v_call: TRBV20-1; cdr3_length: 18; clone_size: NA; cdr3_aa: CSARDRGRISSGANVLTF; cdr3_nt: TGCAGTGCTAGAGATAGAGGGCGGATCTCCTCTGGGGCCAACGTCCTGACTTTC
d_call: NA; j_call: TRBJ2-7; v_call: TRBV11-2; cdr3_length: 17; clone_size: NA; cdr3_aa: CASSLDPGSPFSYEQYF; cdr3_nt: TGTGCCAGCAGCTTAGATCCGGGTAGCCCCTTCTCCTACGAGCAGTACTTC
d_call: TRBD1; j_call: TRBJ2-5; v_call: TRBV7-3; cdr3_length: 15; clone_size: NA; cdr3_aa: CASSLNARQGALKYF; cdr3_nt: TGTGCCAGCAGCTTAAATGCTCGGCAGGGGGCTCTCAAGTACTTC
d_call: NA; j_call: TRBJ2-5; v_call: TRBV29-1; cdr3_length: 16; clone_size: NA; cdr3_aa: CSARRRLWGAQETQYF; cdr3_nt: TGCAGCGCCCGCAGAAGACTATGGGGGGCCCAAGAGACCCAGTACTTC
d_call: NA; j_call: TRBJ2-1; v_call: TRBV4-2; cdr3_length: 17; clone_size: many; cdr3_aa: CASSQSAWVGVGNEQFF; cdr3_nt: TGTGCCAGCAGCCAGAGCGCATGGGTAGGGGTTGGCAATGAGCAGTTCTTC
d_call: NA; j_call: TRBJ2-7; v_call: TRBV4-1; cdr3_length: 15; clone_size: NA; cdr3_aa: CASSQAGTAPYEQYF; cdr3_nt: TGCGCCAGCAGCCAGGCCGGGACGGCCCCCTACGAGCAGTACTTC
d_call: NA; j_call: TRBJ1-5; v_call: TRBV10-3; cdr3_length: 15; clone_size: many; cdr3_aa: CAISESNAGRQPQHF; cdr3_nt: TGTGCCATCAGTGAGTCGAATGCAGGGAGGCAGCCCCAGCATTTT
d_call: TRBD1; j_call: TRBJ2-1; v_call: TRBV7-2; cdr3_length: 17; clone_size: many; cdr3_aa: CASSLAPSGRGQREQFF; cdr3_nt: TGTGCCAGCAGCTTAGCTCCGTCGGGCAGGGGGCAGCGTGAGCAGTTCTTC
d_call: NA; j_call: TRBJ1-1; v_call: TRBV10-3; cdr3_length: 16; clone_size: NA; cdr3_aa: CAIRDGLNPQNTEAFF; cdr3_nt: TGTGCCATCAGGGACGGACTTAACCCACAGAACACTGAAGCTTTCTTT
d_call: NA; j_call: TRBJ2-5; v_call: TRBV7-9; cdr3_length: 16; clone_size: NA; cdr3_aa: CASSRRRVGRQETQYF; cdr3_nt: TGTGCCAGCAGCCGACGACGGGTCGGGCGCCAAGAGACCCAGTACTTC
d_call: NA; j_call: TRBJ2-1; v_call: TRBV27; cdr3_length: 14; clone_size: NA; cdr3_aa: CASSLIGKNNEQFF; cdr3_nt: TGTGCCAGCAGTTTGATAGGGAAGAACAATGAGCAGTTCTTC
d_call: NA; j_call: TRBJ1-3; v_call: TRBV3-1; cdr3_length: 17; clone_size: many; cdr3_aa: CASSQEWVRASGNTIYF; cdr3_nt: TGTGCCAGCAGCCAAGAATGGGTCCGGGCTTCTGGAAACACCATATATTTT
d_call: NA; j_call: TRBJ2-1; v_call: TRBV3-1; cdr3_length: 15; clone_size: NA; cdr3_aa: CASSQDYWGRDEQFF; cdr3_nt: TGTGCCAGCAGCCAAGATTATTGGGGAAGGGATGAGCAGTTCTTC
d_call: NA; j_call: TRBJ2-1; v_call: TRBV3-1; cdr3_length: 15; clone_size: NA; cdr3_aa: CASSRGAQGGNEQFF; cdr3_nt: TGTGCCAGCAGCCGCGGGGCACAGGGCGGCAATGAGCAGTTCTTC
d_call: NA; j_call: TRBJ2-7; v_call: TRBV20-1; cdr3_length: 14; clone_size: few; cdr3_aa: CSARALAFVYEQYF; cdr3_nt: TGCAGTGCTAGGGCACTAGCATTCGTCTACGAGCAGTACTTC
d_call: TRBD1; j_call: TRBJ2-7; v_call: TRBV13; cdr3_length: 13; clone_size: NA; cdr3_aa: CASTPPGTDEQYF; cdr3_nt: TGTGCCAGCACCCCCCCGGGGACAGACGAGCAGTACTTC
d_call: NA; j_call: TRBJ2-3; v_call: TRBV11-2; cdr3_length: 16; clone_size: NA; cdr3_aa: CASSLGYHTDRDTQYF; cdr3_nt: TGTGCCAGCAGCTTAGGATACCACACAGATAGGGATACGCAGTATTTT
d_call: NA; j_call: TRBJ2-1; v_call: TRBV6-4; cdr3_length: 13; clone_size: few; cdr3_aa: CASSEVAENEQFF; cdr3_nt: TGTGCCAGCAGTGAGGTGGCGGAGAATGAGCAGTTCTTC
d_call: TRBD1; j_call: TRBJ2-7; v_call: TRBV20-1; cdr3_length: 14; clone_size: NA; cdr3_aa: CSVDRGQGDYEQYF; cdr3_nt: TGCAGTGTTGACAGGGGACAGGGGGACTACGAGCAGTACTTC
d_call: TRBD2; j_call: TRBJ2-4; v_call: TRBV10-1; cdr3_length: 19; clone_size: many; cdr3_aa: CASSSSGLAGVLAKNIQYF; cdr3_nt: TGCGCCAGCAGTTCCTCGGGACTAGCGGGAGTGCTGGCCAAAAACATTCAGTACTTC
d_call: NA; j_call: TRBJ2-7; v_call: TRBV18; cdr3_length: 11; clone_size: many; cdr3_aa: CASSSLYEQYF; cdr3_nt: TGTGCCAGCTCGTCGCTCTACGAGCAGTACTTC
d_call: NA; j_call: TRBJ2-7; v_call: TRBV2; cdr3_length: 11; clone_size: many; cdr3_aa: CASSGDYEQYF; cdr3_nt: TGTGCCAGCAGTGGCGACTACGAGCAGTACTTC
d_call: TRBD2; j_call: TRBJ2-5; v_call: TRBV5-1; cdr3_length: 18; clone_size: NA; cdr3_aa: CVSSLGTTNGRRAETQYF; cdr3_nt: TGCGTCAGCAGCTTGGGGACTACTAACGGTAGGCGGGCAGAGACCCAGTACTTC
d_call: NA; j_call: TRBJ1-1; v_call: TRBV29-1; cdr3_length: 13; clone_size: NA; cdr3_aa: CSVVRRMNTEAFF; cdr3_nt: TGCAGCGTCGTTAGACGGATGAACACTGAAGCTTTCTTT
d_call: NA; j_call: TRBJ1-1; v_call: TRBV11-2; cdr3_length: 14; clone_size: few; cdr3_aa: CASSLHATNTEAFF; cdr3_nt: TGTGCCAGCAGTCTTCATGCGACGAACACTGAAGCTTTCTTT
d_call: NA; j_call: TRBJ1-1; v_call: TRBV20-1; cdr3_length: 10; clone_size: NA; cdr3_aa: CSAWGTEAFF; cdr3_nt: TGCAGTGCTTGGGGCACTGAAGCTTTCTTT
d_call: TRBD2; j_call: TRBJ2-1; v_call: TRBV7-8; cdr3_length: 14; clone_size: few; cdr3_aa: CASSPTSGYNEQFF; cdr3_nt: TGTGCCAGCAGCCCGACTAGCGGTTACAATGAGCAGTTCTTC
d_call: TRBD1; j_call: TRBJ1-5; v_call: TRBV10-3; cdr3_length: 15; clone_size: NA; cdr3_aa: CATGQGRDSNQPQHF; cdr3_nt: TGTGCCACTGGACAGGGCAGGGATAGCAATCAGCCCCAGCATTTT
d_call: NA; j_call: TRBJ1-5; v_call: TRBV5-4; cdr3_length: 15; clone_size: many; cdr3_aa: CASSLDGQGHQPQHF; cdr3_nt: TGTGCCAGCAGCTTGGATGGGCAGGGCCATCAGCCCCAGCATTTT
d_call: NA; j_call: TRBJ1-2; v_call: TRBV6-5; cdr3_length: 13; clone_size: NA; cdr3_aa: CASSLSRDYGYTF; cdr3_nt: TGTGCCAGCAGTCTTAGTAGGGACTATGGCTACACCTTC
d_call: NA; j_call: TRBJ1-1; v_call: TRBV7-9; cdr3_length: 12; clone_size: few; cdr3_aa: CASAPMNTEAFF; cdr3_nt: TGTGCCAGCGCCCCCATGAACACTGAAGCTTTCTTT
d_call: NA; j_call: TRBJ1-2; v_call: TRBV7-9; cdr3_length: 11; clone_size: many; cdr3_aa: CASSLTDGYTF; cdr3_nt: TGTGCCAGCAGCTTGACAGATGGCTACACCTTC
d_call: NA; j_call: TRBJ1-6; v_call: TRBV6-1; cdr3_length: 15; clone_size: NA; cdr3_aa: CASSERRGWNSPLHF; cdr3_nt: TGTGCCAGCAGTGAACGGAGGGGGTGGAATTCACCCCTCCACTTT
d_call: NA; j_call: TRBJ1-3; v_call: TRBV7-2; cdr3_length: 14; clone_size: many; cdr3_aa: CASKSGPSGNTIYF; cdr3_nt: TGTGCCAGCAAGAGTGGGCCGTCAGGGAACACCATATATTTT
d_call: NA; j_call: TRBJ2-2; v_call: TRBV3-1; cdr3_length: 13; clone_size: NA; cdr3_aa: CASSRDVPGELFF; cdr3_nt: TGTGCCAGCAGCCGCGACGTACCCGGGGAGCTGTTTTTT
d_call: NA; j_call: TRBJ2-3; v_call: TRBV7-2; cdr3_length: 15; clone_size: few; cdr3_aa: CASSLGGLITDTQYF; cdr3_nt: TGTGCCAGCAGCTTAGGGGGCCTGATCACAGATACGCAGTATTTT
d_call: NA; j_call: TRBJ2-1; v_call: TRBV5-4; cdr3_length: 13; clone_size: few; cdr3_aa: CASRGVSYNEQFF; cdr3_nt: TGTGCCAGCAGAGGTGTCTCCTACAATGAGCAGTTCTTC
d_call: NA; j_call: TRBJ2-2; v_call: TRBV27; cdr3_length: 15; clone_size: few; cdr3_aa: CASSLAGGSRGELFF; cdr3_nt: TGTGCCAGCAGTTTAGCGGGTGGCTCCCGAGGGGAGCTGTTTTTT
d_call: NA; j_call: TRBJ2-5; v_call: TRBV27; cdr3_length: 16; clone_size: NA; cdr3_aa: CASSLLFGSEQETQYF; cdr3_nt: TGTGCCAGCAGTTTGCTTTTTGGCAGCGAACAAGAGACCCAGTACTTC
d_call: TRBD2; j_call: TRBJ2-1; v_call: TRBV13; cdr3_length: 17; clone_size: NA; cdr3_aa: CASSSPSGTISYNEQFF; cdr3_nt: TGTGCCAGCAGCTCCCCTAGCGGGACCATCTCCTACAATGAGCAGTTCTTC
d_call: TRBD2; j_call: TRBJ2-1; v_call: TRBV12-3/TRBV12-4; cdr3_length: 15; clone_size: few; cdr3_aa: CASSFGRESPNEQFF; cdr3_nt: TGTGCCAGCAGTTTCGGGCGGGAGTCCCCCAATGAGCAGTTCTTC
d_call: NA; j_call: TRBJ2-5; v_call: TRBV7-2; cdr3_length: 14; clone_size: few; cdr3_aa: CASSSNTGRETQYF; cdr3_nt: TGTGCCAGCAGCTCAAACACAGGGAGGGAGACCCAGTACTTC
d_call: NA; j_call: TRBJ2-2; v_call: TRBV29-1; cdr3_length: 10; clone_size: few; cdr3_aa: CSVLAGELFF; cdr3_nt: TGCAGCGTTCTCGCCGGGGAGCTGTTTTTT
d_call: TRBD1; j_call: TRBJ2-6; v_call: TRBV4-1; cdr3_length: 19; clone_size: few; cdr3_aa: CASSQDAGQVQPGANVLTF; cdr3_nt: TGCGCCAGCAGCCAAGATGCAGGACAGGTCCAGCCTGGGGCCAACGTCCTGACTTTC
d_call: NA; j_call: TRBJ2-6; v_call: TRBV5-1; cdr3_length: 16; clone_size: few; cdr3_aa: CASTPAGRSGANVLTF; cdr3_nt: TGCGCCAGCACCCCCGCCGGGAGATCTGGGGCCAACGTCCTGACTTTC
d_call: NA; j_call: TRBJ1-2; v_call: TRBV5-6; cdr3_length: 14; clone_size: NA; cdr3_aa: CASSLGPGLYGYTF; cdr3_nt: TGTGCCAGCAGCTTAGGGCCTGGCCTCTATGGCTACACCTTC
d_call: NA; j_call: TRBJ1-1; v_call: TRBV20-1; cdr3_length: 15; clone_size: few; cdr3_aa: CSASSLRGLGTEAFF; cdr3_nt: TGCAGTGCTAGTTCCCTCAGGGGATTGGGCACTGAAGCTTTCTTT
d_call: NA; j_call: TRBJ1-1; v_call: TRBV5-1; cdr3_length: 16; clone_size: many; cdr3_aa: CASSVRVSNPDTEAFF; cdr3_nt: TGCGCCAGCAGCGTCAGGGTTAGTAATCCTGACACTGAAGCTTTCTTT
d_call: TRBD2; j_call: TRBJ2-1; v_call: TRBV19; cdr3_length: 16; clone_size: many; cdr3_aa: CASSLSSGPSYNEQFF; cdr3_nt: TGTGCCAGTAGTTTGTCTAGCGGCCCCTCCTACAATGAGCAGTTCTTC
d_call: TRBD1; j_call: TRBJ1-1; v_call: TRBV24-1; cdr3_length: 12; clone_size: few; cdr3_aa: CATGTGETEAFF; cdr3_nt: TGTGCCACTGGGACAGGGGAAACTGAAGCTTTCTTT
d_call: NA; j_call: TRBJ1-2; v_call: TRBV6-5; cdr3_length: 14; clone_size: NA; cdr3_aa: CASSLTLTNYGYTF; cdr3_nt: TGTGCCAGCAGTTTGACGCTCACTAACTATGGCTACACCTTC
d_call: TRBD1; j_call: TRBJ2-7; v_call: TRBV15; cdr3_length: 13; clone_size: many; cdr3_aa: CATSASGGHEQYF; cdr3_nt: TGTGCCACCAGCGCCTCAGGGGGCCACGAGCAGTACTTC
d_call: NA; j_call: TRBJ1-1; v_call: TRBV12-3/TRBV12-4; cdr3_length: 13; clone_size: many; cdr3_aa: CASSATGWTEAFF; cdr3_nt: TGTGCCAGCAGTGCCACAGGATGGACTGAAGCTTTCTTT
d_call: TRBD2; j_call: TRBJ2-1; v_call: TRBV28; cdr3_length: 15; clone_size: few; cdr3_aa: CASKEGLAGYNEQFF; cdr3_nt: TGTGCCAGCAAAGAGGGACTAGCGGGTTACAATGAGCAGTTCTTC
d_call: NA; j_call: TRBJ2-1; v_call: TRBV11-3; cdr3_length: 15; clone_size: NA; cdr3_aa: CASSQTGSSYNEQFF; cdr3_nt: TGTGCCAGCAGCCAAACAGGGAGCTCCTACAATGAGCAGTTCTTC
d_call: NA; j_call: TRBJ2-1; v_call: TRBV6-5; cdr3_length: 16; clone_size: many; cdr3_aa: CASSLGAGFIYNEQFF; cdr3_nt: TGTGCCAGCAGTTTAGGTGCGGGATTTATCTACAATGAGCAGTTCTTC
d_call: NA; j_call: TRBJ1-6; v_call: TRBV20-1; cdr3_length: 14; clone_size: few; cdr3_aa: CSARGGLLGSPLHF; cdr3_nt: TGCAGTGCCCGGGGGGGGCTACTTGGTTCACCCCTCCACTTT